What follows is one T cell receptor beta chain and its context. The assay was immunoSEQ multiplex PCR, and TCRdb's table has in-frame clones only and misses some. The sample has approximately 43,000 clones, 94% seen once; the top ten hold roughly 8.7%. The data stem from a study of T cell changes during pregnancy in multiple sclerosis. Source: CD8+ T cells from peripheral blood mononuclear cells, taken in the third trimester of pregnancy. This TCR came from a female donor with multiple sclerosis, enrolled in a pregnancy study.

CDR3 sequence (DNA): TGCGCCAGCAGCCAAGGTTACGGGACTAGCGACTACGAGCAGTACTTC. It codes for CASSQGYGTSDYEQYF. The V gene is TRBV4-3, the J gene TRBJ2-7; TRBD2 matches 10 bases. CDR3 length: 16 residues. CDR1 is LGHNA and CDR2 is YSLEER in the germline V gene. J lost 3 bases, V lost 1 base, and 6 bases had no gene match.